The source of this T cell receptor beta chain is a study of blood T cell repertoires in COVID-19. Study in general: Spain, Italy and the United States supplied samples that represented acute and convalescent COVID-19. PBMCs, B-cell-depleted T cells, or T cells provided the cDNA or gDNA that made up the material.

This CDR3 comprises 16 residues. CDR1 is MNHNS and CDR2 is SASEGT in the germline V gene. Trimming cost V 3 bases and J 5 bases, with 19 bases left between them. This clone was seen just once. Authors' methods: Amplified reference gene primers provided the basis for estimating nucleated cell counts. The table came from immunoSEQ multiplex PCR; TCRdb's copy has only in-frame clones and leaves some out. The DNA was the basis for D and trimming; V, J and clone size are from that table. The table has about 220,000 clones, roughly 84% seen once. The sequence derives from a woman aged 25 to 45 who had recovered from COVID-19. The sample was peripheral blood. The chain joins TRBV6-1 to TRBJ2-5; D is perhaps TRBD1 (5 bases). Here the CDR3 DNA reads TGTGCCAGCAGTGACAGCAAAGGGGTAGTGGGGGAGACCCAGTACTTC. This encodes CASSDSKGVVGETQYF.